Each of the 23 T cell receptor beta chains below was sequenced from the same sample in a study of CD8 T cells in ankylosing spondylitis. Study-level points and caveats: Seemingly characteristic of ankylosing spondylitis blood was a TCR beta motif consisting of fewer than 10 highly homologous variants.

These receptors are not linked to any known antigen. TCRdb fed the 5' RACE reads into MiXCR, producing one record per CDR3 protein. The sample consists of hundreds of thousands of distinct CDR3 sequences, roughly 13% of them appearing once. The sequenced material came from blood, either unsorted or a sorted T cell fraction (not recorded which). These receptors originate from a male donor with ankylosing spondylitis.

The chain links TRBV5-5 to TRBJ2-7; TRBD1 is a possible D gene (6 bases). The CDR3 runs 15 residues. V lost 0 bases and J 2 bases, leaving 12 bases between the germline ends. Germline lookup yields CDR1 SGHKS and CDR2 YYEKEE (reference sequence). The CDR3 spells CASSLAGQIAYEQYF. DNA for the CDR3: TGTGCCAGCAGCTTGGCGGGACAAATAGCCTACGAGCAGTACTTC. The full variable domain, with the rest looked up from reference TRBV5-5 and TRBJ2-7, is DAGVTQSPTHLIKTRGQQVTLRCSPISGHKSVSWYQQVLGQGPQFIFQYYEKEERGRGNFPDRFSARQFPNYSSELNVNALLLGDSALYLCASSLAGQIAYEQYFGPGTRLTVT.

The V call is TRBV25-1, the J call TRBJ1-6, with D unclear. Trimming cost V 6 bases and J 4 bases, with 10 bases left between them. Looked up from germline, CDR1 is MGHDK and CDR2 is SYGVNS. This CDR3 comprises 14 residues. As DNA, the CDR3 is TGTGCCAGCAGCATCGGAAAATATAATTCACCCCTCCACTTT. This gives the protein CASSIGKYNSPLHF.

This clonotype turned up a few times. The chain couples TRBV3-1 to TRBJ1-1; tentatively, D is TRBD1 (5 bases). Germline V CDR1 and CDR2: LGHDT, YNNKEL (reference sequence). This CDR3 region has 15 residues. The germline V and J ends were trimmed by 0 bases and 3 bases, with 11 bases remaining between them. The CDR3 DNA is TGTGCCAGCAGCCAAGATGGGGCTTGGGACACTGAAGCTTTCTTT. Translated, it gives CASSQDGAWDTEAFF.

CDR3 sequence (DNA): TGTGCCAGCAGTTGGCCAGGGAACACTGAAGCTTTCTTT. Its translation: CASSWPGNTEAFF. This chain joins TRBV6-6 and TRBJ1-1; no definite D call. There are 13 residues in the CDR3. Germline CDR1 reads MNHNY; CDR2 reads SVGAGI (reference sequence). Trimming stripped 4 bases from V and 1 base from J, with 7 bases between.

The chain carries TRBV20-1 and TRBJ2-1, with TRBD2 matching 8 bases. Trimming removed 3 bases from V and 3 bases from J; junction bases left unmatched: 10. This CDR3 has 16 residues. CDR1 and CDR2 from the germline V gene are DFQATT and SNEGSKA (reference sequence). The CDR3 loop is CSASSAGAYVYNEQFF. CDR3 DNA sequence: TGCAGTGCTAGTTCAGCGGGAGCCTATGTCTACAATGAGCAGTTCTTC.

This sequence joins TRBV4-2 and TRBJ2-7; perhaps TRBD1 as D (5 bases). The germline V gene has CDR1 LGHNA and CDR2 YNFKEQ. V was shortened by 0 bases and J by 5 bases, with 11 bases between the two germline ends. CDR3 size: 14 residues. CDR3 coding DNA: TGTGCCAGCAGCCAAGAAGGCAGGGCCCACGAGCAGTACTTC. This gives the protein CASSQEGRAHEQYF.

This clonotype was detected only a few times. The rearrangement uses TRBV6-1 and TRBJ2-5; the D gene is possibly TRBD2 (5 bases). Germline assignment: CDR1 MNHNS and CDR2 SASEGT. V shed 4 bases and J shed 5 bases, with 14 bases lying between them. This CDR3 has 14 residues. The CDR3 sequence is CASSVRTDGETQYF. The CDR3 coding sequence is TGTGCCAGCAGTGTGCGGACTGACGGGGAGACCCAGTACTTC.

This clonotype was seen once. The rearrangement joins TRBV11-2 to TRBJ2-3; possible D gene TRBD2, 7 bases. The CDR3 is 20 residues long. Trimming took 3 bases from V and 1 from J, leaving 26 bases between them. Germline V gives CDR1 SGHAT, CDR2 FQNNGV. The CDR3 bases are TGTGCCAGCAGCTTGAATCGGGGGGCCGGCCACTTATTGGGCACAGATACGCAGTATTTT. Translated, it gives CASSLNRGAGHLLGTDTQYF.

The chain is built from TRBV6-1 and TRBJ1-5; D unresolved. CDR3 length equals 16 residues. The V end was cut by 3 bases, the J end by 4 bases, with 16 bases between. Germline-derived CDR1 and CDR2 are MNHNS and SASEGT. The CDR3 loop reads CASSDAVQGWNQPQHF. The CDR3 coding sequence is TGTGCCAGCAGTGATGCCGTTCAAGGTTGGAATCAGCCCCAGCATTTT.

This clonotype was seen many times. The gene calls are TRBV27 and TRBJ2-7; weak D call: TRBD1 (7 bases). Trimming stripped 4 bases from V and 5 bases from J, with 18 bases between. The germline CDR1 and CDR2 sequences are MNHEY and SMNVEV (reference sequence). The CDR3 has 15 amino acids. The DNA of the CDR3 is TGTGCCAGCAGTTCCCAGGGGGGATTCATGGACGAGCAGTACTTC. It yields the protein CASSSQGGFMDEQYF.

The sample holds a few counts of this clonotype. The chain uses TRBV29-1 and TRBJ2-7; TRBD1 aligns across 9 bases. Germline V CDR1 and CDR2: SQVTM, ANQGSEA. J lost 4 bases, V lost 6 bases, and 10 bases had no gene match. This CDR3 contains 14 residues. This chain's CDR3 is CSVTPGTGRYEQYF. In DNA, the CDR3 is TGCAGCGTAACACCCGGGACAGGGAGGTACGAGCAGTACTTC.

The table lists this clonotype with many counts. CDR3 in amino acids: CAISESWSYGYTF. CDR3 bases: TGTGCCATCAGTGAGTCCTGGTCCTATGGCTACACCTTC. The rearrangement links TRBV10-3 to TRBJ1-2; no clear D gene. The CDR3 spans 13 residues. The V gene's germline CDR1 is ENHRY and CDR2 SYGVKD. V was clipped by 0 bases and J by 4 bases, with 6 bases between them.

This clonotype was detected only a few times. The chain carries TRBV7-2 and TRBJ1-2; TRBD1 matches at 8 bases. Germline V CDR1 and CDR2: SGHTA, FQGNSA. CDR3 size: 14 residues. V lost 2 bases to trimming and J lost 4 bases; unmatched junction nucleotides: 3. CDR3 coding DNA: TGTGCCAGCAGCTTACAGGGGGCGTCCTATGGCTACACCTTC. It encodes CASSLQGASYGYTF.

This clonotype was observed at least ten times. The chain is built from TRBV12-3 or TRBV12-4 and TRBJ2-2; 7 nucleotides match TRBD1. CDR3 size: 13 residues. Trimming removed 9 bases from V and 5 bases from J; junction bases left unmatched: 6. As DNA, the CDR3 is TGTGCCAGTGGGACAGAGGGGACCGGGGAGCTGTTTTTT. This encodes CASGTEGTGELFF.

V is TRBV7-9 and J is TRBJ1-1; D not resolved. V dropped 5 bases and J dropped 0 bases, with 7 bases sitting between them. Germline V gives CDR1 SEHNR, CDR2 FQNEAQ (reference sequence). The CDR3 length is 13 residues. The CDR3 nucleotides are TGTGCCAGCAGCGGATCGATGAACACTGAAGCTTTCTTT. Amino acids: CASSGSMNTEAFF.

This clonotype was observed a few times. V and J are TRBV5-6 and TRBJ1-1; a possible D gene is TRBD1 (5 bases). The CDR3 runs 14 residues. The germline gives CDR1 SGHDT, CDR2 YYEEEE. V lost 0 bases and J 6 bases, leaving 12 bases between the germline ends. Here the CDR3 reads CASSLVQGRAEAFF. The CDR3 DNA is TGTGCCAGCAGCTTGGTCCAGGGTCGGGCTGAAGCTTTCTTT.

Only a few counts were recorded for this clonotype. The rearrangement joins TRBV3-1 to TRBJ2-7; 10 bases agree with TRBD2. J gave up 6 bases and V 1 base, and 3 bases lay outside the gene matches. The CDR3 runs to 14 residues. The germline CDR1 and CDR2 sequences are LGHDT and YNNKEL (reference sequence). This chain's CDR3 is CASSQGTSGVEQYV. DNA for the CDR3: TGTGCCAGCAGCCAAGGTACTAGCGGGGTCGAGCAGTACGTC.

This chain connects TRBV6-1 to TRBJ1-1; a weak D match, TRBD1 (5 bases). CDR1 is MNHNS, CDR2 SASEGT, per germline. Between the trimmed V and J ends, which lost 7 bases and 7 bases, there was a span of 13 bases. CDR3 size: 12 residues. CDR3 sequence reads: CASTQDTHEAFF. CDR3 in DNA: TGTGCCAGCACCCAGGACACTCATGAAGCTTTCTTT.

V gene TRBV7-8 combines with J gene TRBJ1-2, with unresolved D. This CDR3 is 15 amino acids long. V was shortened by 5 bases and J by 0 bases, with 13 bases between the two germline ends. Germline V gene data show CDR1 as SGHVS and CDR2 as FQNEAQ. The CDR3 DNA reads TGTGCCAGCAGCCCACGGACGGCTTCTAACTATGGCTACACCTTC. Its translation: CASSPRTASNYGYTF.

This clonotype appeared many times. This chain joins TRBV7-8 and TRBJ2-1; 11 bases are a match to TRBD2. The junction had 5 bases not matched to a gene; V was cut back by 0 bases and J by 4 bases. Germline CDR1 is SGHVS and CDR2 is FQNEAQ. The CDR3 spans 17 residues. CDR3: CASSLALTSGAYNEQFF. CDR3 DNA: TGTGCCAGCAGCTTAGCGCTGACTAGCGGGGCATACAATGAGCAGTTCTTC.

This clonotype was seen only a few times. The J gene is TRBJ2-1, the V gene TRBV3-1; possibly TRBD1 for D (6 bases). V shed 4 bases and J shed 15 bases, with 16 bases lying between them. This CDR3 has 12 residues. Germline values: CDR1 LGHDT, CDR2 YNNKEL (reference sequence). The CDR3 spells CASSPGPGQTFF. The CDR3 region has the DNA TGTGCCAGCAGCCCAGGGCCGGGACAAACGTTCTTC.

This clonotype showed up many times. The J gene is TRBJ1-2, the V gene TRBV5-1; D is ambiguous. The germline V and J ends were trimmed by 0 bases and 9 bases, with 9 bases remaining between them. Germline CDR1 is SGHRS and CDR2 is YFSETQ. The CDR3 is 12 residues long. CDR3 region: CASSLAMESYTF. In DNA form, the CDR3 reads TGCGCCAGCAGCTTGGCCATGGAGAGCTACACCTTC.

The chain uses TRBV29-1 and TRBJ2-7; 8 bases agree with TRBD2. The CDR3 consists of 14 residues. Trimming took 5 bases from V and 2 from J; bases not matched to a gene: 8. CDR1 is SQVTM, CDR2 ANQGSEA, per germline. In nucleotides, the CDR3 is TGCAGCGTTCATGGGGCGGGAGGTACCTACGAGCAGTACTTC. As protein: CSVHGAGGTYEQYF.